What follows are 2 T cell receptor beta chains derived from one specimen sequenced in a study of blood T cell repertoires in COVID-19 (dated by TCRdb to the early 2020s). Library preparation used the immunoSEQ multiplex PCR assay. This immuneACCESS table, as held by TCRdb, lists in-frame sequences with V and J called but not all clones. Of the missing ones, under half trace to an unresolved V gene in checked studies; the others have no known cause. The sample has under 400,000 clones on record, 70% to 90% of them singletons. About 1.5% of the sample comes from the top ten. Sequenced input: peripheral blood. The receptors derive from a woman aged 30 to 39 with COVID-19, enrolled during active disease.

The chain recombines TRBV5-1 with TRBJ2-5, with 12 bases aligning to TRBD1. From germline, CDR1 is SGHRS and CDR2 YFSETQ. Trimming at V came to 0 bases and at J to 7 bases, leaving 10 bases not matched to a gene. The CDR3 has 17 residues. The DNA for the CDR3 is TGCGCCAGCAGCTTGGAAGGGACAGGGGGCTATGGTGGGACCCAGTACTTC. Its translation: CASSLEGTGGYGGTQYF.

The chain recombines TRBV5-4 with TRBJ2-3, with 7 nucleotides matching TRBD1. The CDR3 spans 16 residues. V lost 4 bases to trimming and J lost 1 base; unmatched junction nucleotides: 9. CDR1 SGHNT and CDR2 YYREEE come from the germline V gene (reference sequence). CDR3 DNA: TGTGCCAGCAGCCGGAGCTTAGGGGGCGGCACAGATACGCAGTATTTT. Protein product: CASSRSLGGGTDTQYF.